This entry lists 24 T cell receptor beta chains sequenced from one sample in a study of human thymus T cells. The protocol was immunoSEQ multiplex PCR, while the TCRdb copy is restricted to in-frame clones and leaves out a portion. The sample consists of 86,000 or so clones, around 96% of them appearing once. Surgeons resected thymus tissue during corrective heart surgery. The sample consisted of thymus tissue. The receptors were gathered from a boy in the first two years of life with a congenital heart defect but otherwise immunologically healthy.

The V and J genes are TRBV5-1 and TRBJ2-7; D is ambiguous. Per germline, CDR1 SGHRS and CDR2 YFSETQ. This CDR3 is 16 amino acids long. V was trimmed by 0 bases and J by 4 bases, leaving 17 bases between them. The CDR3, as DNA: TGCGCCAGCAGCTTGGCCCGGTCACAGTACCGGTACGAGCAGTACTTC. Its translation: CASSLARSQYRYEQYF.

The chain employs TRBV9 and TRBJ1-1; 7 nucleotides align to TRBD1. J lost 5 bases, V lost 0 bases, and 4 bases had no gene match. Germline V lookup: CDR1 SGDLS, CDR2 YYNGEE. The CDR3 extends over 14 amino acids. In DNA form, the CDR3 reads TGTGCCAGCAGCGTAGGACAGGGTAGGACTGAAGCTTTCTTT. Its translation is CASSVGQGRTEAFF.

This clone was counted a few times. The chain combines TRBV4-2 with TRBJ2-7; TRBD2 agrees at 8 bases. CDR1 and CDR2 from the germline V gene are LGHNA and YNFKEQ. The CDR3 length is 15 residues. V lost 1 base to trimming and J lost 2 bases; unmatched junction nucleotides: 4. This chain's CDR3 is CASSQGGTRAYEQYF. As DNA, the CDR3 is TGTGCCAGCAGCCAAGGGGGGACTAGGGCCTACGAGCAGTACTTC.

A single count supports this clone. This rearrangement joins TRBV27 to TRBJ1-2; D unresolved. The CDR3 contains 14 residues. V was shortened by 5 bases and J by 8 bases, with 18 bases between the two germline ends. Germline lookup yields CDR1 MNHEY and CDR2 SMNVEV (reference sequence). CDR3 coding DNA: TGTGCCAGCAGTCCGCGAGTGGAGGGAAAGGGCTACACCTTC. Protein product: CASSPRVEGKGYTF.

The DNA for the CDR3 is TGCACCAGCAGCCAATCCAGGGGGACCGGAAACACCATATATTTT. This translates into CTSSQSRGTGNTIYF. The rearrangement uses TRBV1 and TRBJ1-3; the DNA was not used to check the table's D call, TRBD1. TRBV1 constitutes a pseudogene. The CDR3 is 15 residues long.

CDR3 sequence reads: CASSKSDTQYF. CDR3 bases: TGTGCCAGCAGCAAAAGTGATACGCAGTATTTT. The V gene is TRBV21-1, the J gene TRBJ2-3. TRBV21-1 is designated a pseudogene. This CDR3 contains 11 residues.

The V and J genes are TRBV11-1 and TRBJ2-1; D may be TRBD1 (5 bases). This CDR3 has 14 amino acids. Germline V gene data show CDR1 as SGHAT and CDR2 as FQDESV (reference sequence). Deletions cut 3 bases from V and 6 bases from J, with 12 bases between. CDR3 bases: TGTGCCAGCAGCTTGGGCAGGGTCTGCAATGAGCAGTTCTTC. Its translation is CASSLGRVCNEQFF.

The chain recombines TRBV6-5 with TRBJ1-2; tentative D call: TRBD1 (5 bases). V lost 5 bases, J lost 8 bases, and 15 bases lay in between. CDR1 and CDR2 (germline): MNHEY, SVGAGI. This CDR3 has 13 amino acids. The CDR3 reads CASSPEAGRGYTF. The CDR3 nucleotides read TGTGCCAGCAGTCCCGAAGCGGGGCGCGGCTACACCTTC.

The chain employs TRBV27 and TRBJ1-4; 8 bases are shared with TRBD1. Germline V lookup: CDR1 MNHEY, CDR2 SMNVEV (reference sequence). The CDR3 sequence is 14 residues long. V gave up 4 bases and J gave up 8 bases; unmatched junction bases: 6. The CDR3 DNA reads TGTGCCAGCAGTTGGACAGGGTTGGACGAAAAACTGTTTTTT. Translation gives CASSWTGLDEKLFF.

V gene TRBV5-1 combines with J gene TRBJ2-7; 8 bases map to TRBD2. This CDR3 contains 14 residues. CDR1 is SGHRS, CDR2 YFSETQ, per germline. Germline trimming cut 4 bases from V and 2 bases from J; bases unmatched to any gene: 5. Here the CDR3 reads CASSGAGDPYEQYF. The CDR3 region has the DNA TGCGCCAGCAGCGGAGCGGGAGACCCCTACGAGCAGTACTTC.

This chain connects TRBV30 to TRBJ2-1; maybe TRBD1 (8 bases). The ends were cut back, 0 bases at V and 0 bases at J, with 12 bases in the middle. Germline values: CDR1 GTSNPN, CDR2 SVGIG (reference sequence). This CDR3 has 16 residues. The CDR3 DNA follows: TGTGCCTGGAGTGTACACAGGGGGGGCTCCTACAATGAGCAGTTCTTC. This gives the protein CAWSVHRGGSYNEQFF.

The V gene is TRBV5-1, the J gene TRBJ2-7; no firm D call. The CDR3 runs to 15 residues. Germline CDR1 and CDR2: SGHRS and YFSETQ. Trimming shortened V by 1 base and J by 3 bases, and 14 bases separated the two germline ends. The CDR3 region is CASSLFTADYYEQYF. DNA for the CDR3: TGCGCCAGCAGCTTGTTTACAGCAGATTACTACGAGCAGTACTTC. Full variable domain (remainder filled in from reference TRBV5-1 and TRBJ2-7): KAGVTQTPRYLIKTRGQQVTLSCSPISGHRSVSWYQQTPGQGLQFLFEYFSETQRNKGNFPGRFSGRQFSNSRSEMNVSTLELGDSALYLCASSLFTADYYEQYFGPGTRLTVT.

The J gene is TRBJ2-2, the V gene TRBV11-1, with D unresolved. The CDR3 is made up of 14 amino acids. Germline V lookup: CDR1 SGHAT, CDR2 FQDESV (reference sequence). Trimming cost V 0 bases and J 5 bases, with 7 bases left between them. In DNA, the CDR3 is TGTGCCAGCAGCTTAGCGTTTTTGACCGGGGAGCTGTTTTTT. This codes for CASSLAFLTGELFF.

V gene TRBV10-1 combines with J gene TRBJ1-2; D may be TRBD1 (6 bases). The germline gives CDR1 WNHNN, CDR2 SYGVQD (reference sequence). The CDR3 length is 15 residues. The V and J ends lost 4 bases and 0 bases respectively, with 12 bases between them. In DNA, the CDR3 is TGCGCCAGCAGTGCTCACAGGGACCCTAACTATGGCTACACCTTC. Translation: CASSAHRDPNYGYTF.

The CDR3 here is CASSPLPPGKRGYEKLFF. The DNA of the CDR3 is TGCGCCAGCAGTCCACTTCCTCCAGGGAAGAGGGGATATGAAAAACTGTTTTTT. This rearrangement joins TRBV5-1 to TRBJ1-4, with D tentatively TRBD1 (5 bases). Trimming removed 5 bases at V and 6 bases at J, with 26 bases between. The CDR3 runs 18 residues. Per germline, CDR1 SGHRS and CDR2 YFSETQ.

V gene TRBV7-2 combines with J gene TRBJ1-3; possibly TRBD1 for D (6 bases). V dropped 4 bases and J dropped 0 bases, with 13 bases sitting between them. Germline V gene sequence: CDR1 SGHTA, CDR2 FQGNSA. This CDR3 comprises 16 residues. CDR3 nucleotide sequence: TGTGCCAGCAGCTCTTCAGGACAGACCTCTGGAAACACCATATATTTT. The encoded protein is CASSSSGQTSGNTIYF.

The genes are TRBV11-2 and TRBJ2-3; no reliable D call. V was cut by 3 bases and J by 6 bases, with 7 bases left in between. Germline V gene lookup returns CDR1 SGHAT and CDR2 FQNNGV. The CDR3 runs 12 residues. CDR3 amino acids: CASSLSWDTQYF. DNA for the CDR3: TGTGCCAGCAGCTTGAGTTGGGATACGCAGTATTTT.

This clone showed up just once. CDR3 nucleotides: TGTGCCAGCAGCTTTATACGACAGGGGACGGGGGAAGATACGCAGTATTTT. Encoded protein: CASSFIRQGTGEDTQYF. The chain joins TRBV7-2 to TRBJ2-3, with TRBD1 matching over 8 bases. The germline V gene encodes CDR1 SGHTA and CDR2 FQGNSA. The CDR3 runs to 17 residues. V trimming: 3 bases; J trimming: 5 bases; junction bases outside the gene matches: 13.

This clone was seen a single time. The chain combines TRBV7-2 with TRBJ2-1, with 14 bases lining up with TRBD2. CDR1 is SGHTA and CDR2 is FQGNSA in the germline V gene. The trim removed 5 bases at V and 2 bases at J, leaving 11 bases unmatched. The CDR3 is 19 amino acids. CDR3 sequence (DNA): TGTGCCAGCAGCACCGCCGGGACTAGCGGGGGCCGTGCCTACAATGAGCAGTTCTTC. This translates into CASSTAGTSGGRAYNEQFF.

The chain employs TRBV28 and TRBJ2-1; D is ambiguous. With 0 bases removed from V and 5 bases from J, the gap between germline ends came to 14 bases. Germline-derived CDR1 and CDR2 are MDHEN and SYDVKM. The CDR3 consists of 16 residues. CDR3 DNA: TGTGCCAGCAGTTTATGGAAACTGACCCCCAACAATGAGCAGTTCTTC. Amino acids: CASSLWKLTPNNEQFF.

The gene calls are TRBV11-2 and TRBJ2-7; TRBD1 matches at 9 bases. Germline V gives CDR1 SGHAT, CDR2 FQNNGV. The CDR3 runs to 14 residues. V dropped 3 bases and J dropped 5; count of bases not matched to a gene: 5. CDR3 in amino acids: CASSLTGGFHEQYF. DNA of the CDR3: TGTGCCAGCAGCTTGACAGGGGGATTTCACGAGCAGTACTTC.

The V gene is TRBV6-1, the J gene TRBJ2-5; 7 bases fit TRBD2. This CDR3 is built from 15 residues. V dropped 2 bases and J dropped 6; count of bases not matched to a gene: 9. Germline CDR1 is MNHNS and CDR2 is SASEGT. The CDR3 DNA sequence: TGTGCCAGCAGTGAACTGGGGGGAGGGGAACAGACCCAGTACTTC. It codes for CASSELGGGEQTQYF.

The CDR3 bases are TGTGCCAGCAGCTCCGGTTCGGGTGTTTATAGCAATCAGCCCCAGCATTTT. Residues: CASSSGSGVYSNQPQHF. The chain recombines TRBV5-6 with TRBJ1-5; D not certain. V was pared by 3 bases and J by 0 bases, with 16 bases between. The CDR3 loop spans 17 amino acids. CDR1 and CDR2 from the germline V gene are SGHDT and YYEEEE.

This CDR3 is CASSYLDLRRRNTIYF. As DNA, the CDR3 is TGTGCCAGCAGTTACTTGGACCTCCGGAGGAGAAACACCATATATTTT. The J gene is TRBJ1-3, the V gene TRBV6-6; D is unclear. The CDR3 consists of 16 residues. Germline loops: CDR1 MNHNY, CDR2 SVGAGI (reference sequence). The V and J ends lost 1 base and 5 bases respectively, with 15 bases between them.